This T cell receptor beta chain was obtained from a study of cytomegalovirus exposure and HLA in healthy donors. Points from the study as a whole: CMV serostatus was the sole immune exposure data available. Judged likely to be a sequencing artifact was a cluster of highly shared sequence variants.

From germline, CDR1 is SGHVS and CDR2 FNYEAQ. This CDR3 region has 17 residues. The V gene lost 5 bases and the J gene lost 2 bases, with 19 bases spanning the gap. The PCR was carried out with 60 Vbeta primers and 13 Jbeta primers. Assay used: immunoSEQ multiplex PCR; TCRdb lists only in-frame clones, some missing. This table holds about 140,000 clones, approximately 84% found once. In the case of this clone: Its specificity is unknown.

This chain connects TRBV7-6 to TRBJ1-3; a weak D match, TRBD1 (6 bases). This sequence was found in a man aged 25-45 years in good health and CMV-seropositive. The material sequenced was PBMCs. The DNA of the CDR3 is TGTGCCAGCAGCCGCCAGACAGGTGATACGACTGGAAACACCATATATTTT. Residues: CASSRQTGDTTGNTIYF.